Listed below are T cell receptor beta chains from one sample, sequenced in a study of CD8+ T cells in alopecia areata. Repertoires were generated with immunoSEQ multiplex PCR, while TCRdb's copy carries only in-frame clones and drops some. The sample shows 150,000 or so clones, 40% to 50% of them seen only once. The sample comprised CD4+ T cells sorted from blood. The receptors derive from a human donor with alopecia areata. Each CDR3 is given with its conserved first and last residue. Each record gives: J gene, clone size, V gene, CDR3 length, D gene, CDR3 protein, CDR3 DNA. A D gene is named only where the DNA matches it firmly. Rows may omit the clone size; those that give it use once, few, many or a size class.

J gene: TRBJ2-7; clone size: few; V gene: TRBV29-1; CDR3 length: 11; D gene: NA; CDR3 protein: CSASGVYEQYF; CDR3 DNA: TGCAGCGCTTCAGGGGTCTACGAGCAGTACTTC
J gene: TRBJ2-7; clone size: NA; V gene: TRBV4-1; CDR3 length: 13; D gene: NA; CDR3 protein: CASSPSSGYEQYF; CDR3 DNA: TGCGCCAGCAGCCCCAGTAGCGGCTACGAGCAGTACTTC
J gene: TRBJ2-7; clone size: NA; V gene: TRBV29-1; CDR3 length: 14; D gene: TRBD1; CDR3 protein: CSVTGQGDSYEQYF; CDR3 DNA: TGCAGCGTTACAGGACAGGGCGACTCCTACGAGCAGTACTTC
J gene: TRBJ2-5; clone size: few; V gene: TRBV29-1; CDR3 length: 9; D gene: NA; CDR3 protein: CSVDETQYF; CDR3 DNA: TGCAGCGTTGACGAGACCCAGTACTTC
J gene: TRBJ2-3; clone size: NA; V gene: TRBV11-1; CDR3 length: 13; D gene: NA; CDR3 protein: CASSGRRTDTQYF; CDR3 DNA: TGTGCCAGCAGCGGACGGCGGACAGATACGCAGTATTTT
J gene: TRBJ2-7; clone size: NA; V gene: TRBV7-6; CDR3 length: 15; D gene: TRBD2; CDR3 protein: CASSQRTSGTHEQYF; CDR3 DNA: TGTGCCAGCAGCCAAAGGACTAGCGGGACCCACGAGCAGTACTTC
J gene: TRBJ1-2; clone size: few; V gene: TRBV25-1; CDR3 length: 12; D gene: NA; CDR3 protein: CASTGSNYGYTF; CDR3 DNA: TGTGCCTCTACGGGGAGTAACTATGGCTACACCTTC
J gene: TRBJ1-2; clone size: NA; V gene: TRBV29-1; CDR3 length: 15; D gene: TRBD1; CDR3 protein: CSVGGTANPNYGYTF; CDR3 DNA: TGCAGCGTTGGGGGGACAGCTAACCCTAACTATGGCTACACCTTC
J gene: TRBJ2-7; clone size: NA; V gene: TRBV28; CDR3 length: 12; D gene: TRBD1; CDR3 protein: CASRQTGDEQYF; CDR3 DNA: TGTGCCAGCAGACAAACAGGGGACGAGCAGTACTTC
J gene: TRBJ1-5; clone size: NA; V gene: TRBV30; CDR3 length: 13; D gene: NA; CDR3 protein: CAWSDRGNQPQHF; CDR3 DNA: TGTGCCTGGAGTGATCGGGGGAACCAGCCCCAGCATTTT
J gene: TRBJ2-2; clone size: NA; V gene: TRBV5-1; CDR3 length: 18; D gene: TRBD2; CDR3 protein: CASSPTGLAGGHSGELFF; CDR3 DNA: TGCGCCAGCAGCCCGACAGGACTAGCGGGAGGTCATTCCGGGGAGCTGTTTTTT
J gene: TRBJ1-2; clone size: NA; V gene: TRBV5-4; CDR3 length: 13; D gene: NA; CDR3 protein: CASSSTADYGYTF; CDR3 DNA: TGTGCCAGCAGCTCAACAGCTGACTATGGCTACACCTTC
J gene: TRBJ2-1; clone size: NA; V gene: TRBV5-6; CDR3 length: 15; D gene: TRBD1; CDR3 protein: CASSFGTGGYNEQFF; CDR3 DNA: TGTGCCAGCAGCTTCGGGACAGGGGGATACAATGAGCAGTTCTTC
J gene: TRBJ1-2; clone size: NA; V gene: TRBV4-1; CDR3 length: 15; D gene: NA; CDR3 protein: CASSQDRIPAGGYTF; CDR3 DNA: TGCGCCAGCAGCCAAGATCGGATTCCTGCGGGAGGCTACACCTTC
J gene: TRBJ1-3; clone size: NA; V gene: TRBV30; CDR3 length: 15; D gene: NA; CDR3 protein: CAWSKGPTSGNTIYF; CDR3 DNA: TGTGCCTGGAGTAAAGGGCCAACCTCTGGAAACACCATATATTTT
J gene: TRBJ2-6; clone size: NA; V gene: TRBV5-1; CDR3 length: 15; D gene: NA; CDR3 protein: CASSLVGPGANVLTF; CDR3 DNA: TGCGCCAGCAGCTTGGTAGGCCCTGGGGCCAACGTCCTGACTTTC
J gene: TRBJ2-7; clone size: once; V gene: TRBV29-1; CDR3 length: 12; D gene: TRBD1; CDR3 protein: CSGRQGTDEQYF; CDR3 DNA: TGCAGCGGGAGACAGGGGACGGATGAGCAGTACTTC
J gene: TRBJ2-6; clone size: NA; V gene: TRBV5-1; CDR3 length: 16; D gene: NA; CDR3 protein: CASSSRAVSGANVLTF; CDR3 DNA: TGCGCCAGCAGCTCGAGGGCGGTATCTGGGGCCAACGTCCTGACTTTC
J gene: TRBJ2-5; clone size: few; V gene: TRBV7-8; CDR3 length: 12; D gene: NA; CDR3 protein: CASSGTQETQYF; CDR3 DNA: TGTGCCAGCAGCGGAACCCAAGAGACCCAGTACTTC
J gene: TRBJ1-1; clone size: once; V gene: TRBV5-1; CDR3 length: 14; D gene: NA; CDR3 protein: CASSYTQGDTEAFF; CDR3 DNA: TGCGCCAGCAGCTACACACAGGGAGACACTGAAGCTTTCTTT
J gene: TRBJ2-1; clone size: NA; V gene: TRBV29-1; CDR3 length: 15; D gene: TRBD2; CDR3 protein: CSVVWAGVTYNEQFF; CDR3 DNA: TGCAGCGTTGTATGGGCGGGAGTAACCTACAATGAGCAGTTCTTC
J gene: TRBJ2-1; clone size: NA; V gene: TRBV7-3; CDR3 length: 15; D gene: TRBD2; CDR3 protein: CASSLTSGRVNEQFF; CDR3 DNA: TGTGCCAGCAGCTTAACTAGCGGGAGAGTCAATGAGCAGTTCTTC
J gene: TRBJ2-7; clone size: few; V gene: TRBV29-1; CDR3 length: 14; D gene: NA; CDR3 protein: CSVSTGTLSGEQYF; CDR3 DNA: TGCAGCGTTTCTACCGGGACACTTTCGGGGGAGCAGTACTTC
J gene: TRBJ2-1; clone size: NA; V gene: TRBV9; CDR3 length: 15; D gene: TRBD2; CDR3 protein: CASSPTGVAGAKQFF; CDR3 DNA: TGTGCCAGCAGCCCCACCGGTGTGGCGGGAGCGAAGCAGTTCTTC
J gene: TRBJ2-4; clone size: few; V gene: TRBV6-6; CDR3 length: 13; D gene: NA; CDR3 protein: CASHPAAKNIQYF; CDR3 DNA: TGTGCCAGCCATCCTGCGGCCAAAAACATTCAGTACTTC
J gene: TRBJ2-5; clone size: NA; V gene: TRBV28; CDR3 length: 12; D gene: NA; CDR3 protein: CASSLIDGDQYF; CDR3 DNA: TGTGCCAGCAGTTTAATTGACGGGGACCAGTACTTC
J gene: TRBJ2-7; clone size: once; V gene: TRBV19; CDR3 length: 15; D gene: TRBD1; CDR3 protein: CASSASRQGNKEQYF; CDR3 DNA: TGTGCCAGTAGCGCCAGCAGACAGGGGAACAAGGAGCAGTACTTC
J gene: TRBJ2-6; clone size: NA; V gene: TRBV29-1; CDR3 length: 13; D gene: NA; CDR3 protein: CSVSDSGANVLTF; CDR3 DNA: TGCAGCGTTAGTGACTCTGGGGCCAACGTCCTGACTTTC
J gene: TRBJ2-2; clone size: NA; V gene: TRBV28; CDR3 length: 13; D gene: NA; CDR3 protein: CASTILGSGELFF; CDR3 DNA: TGTGCCAGCACTATTCTGGGATCCGGGGAGCTGTTTTTT
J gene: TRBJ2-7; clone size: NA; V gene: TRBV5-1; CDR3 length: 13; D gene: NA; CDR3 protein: CASSLTPPYEQYF; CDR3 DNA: TGCGCCAGCAGCTTGACTCCCCCCTACGAGCAGTACTTC
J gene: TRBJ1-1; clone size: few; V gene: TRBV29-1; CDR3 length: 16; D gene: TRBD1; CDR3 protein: CSVVGTGGSLNTEAFF; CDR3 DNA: TGCAGCGTTGTGGGGACAGGGGGCAGCTTGAACACTGAAGCTTTCTTT
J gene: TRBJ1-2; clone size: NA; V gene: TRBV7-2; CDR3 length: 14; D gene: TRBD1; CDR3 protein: CASSLLTGEYGYTF; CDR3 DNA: TGTGCCAGCAGCTTGCTAACAGGGGAGTATGGCTACACCTTC
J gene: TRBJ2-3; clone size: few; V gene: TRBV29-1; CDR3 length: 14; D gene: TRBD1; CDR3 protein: CSVQGGRGTDTQYF; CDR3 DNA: TGCAGCGTCCAAGGGGGCAGGGGAACAGATACGCAGTATTTT
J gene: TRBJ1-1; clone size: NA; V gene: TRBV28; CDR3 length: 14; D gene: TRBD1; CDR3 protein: CASSLGQMNTEAFF; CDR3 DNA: TGTGCCAGCAGTTTGGGACAGATGAACACTGAAGCTTTCTTT
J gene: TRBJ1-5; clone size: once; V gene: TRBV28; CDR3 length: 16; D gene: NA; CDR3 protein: CASSSRTDGGNQPQHF; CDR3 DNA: TGTGCCAGCAGTTCCCGGACGGATGGAGGCAATCAGCCCCAGCATTTT
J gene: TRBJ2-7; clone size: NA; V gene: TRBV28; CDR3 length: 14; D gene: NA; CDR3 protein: CASTLRGIPNEQYF; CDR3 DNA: TGTGCCAGCACCTTGAGGGGCATTCCCAACGAGCAGTACTTC
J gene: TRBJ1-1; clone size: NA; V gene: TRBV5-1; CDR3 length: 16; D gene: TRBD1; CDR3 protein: CASSLGNRGRGTEAFF; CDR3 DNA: TGCGCCAGCAGCCTTGGGAACAGGGGCAGAGGGACTGAAGCTTTCTTT
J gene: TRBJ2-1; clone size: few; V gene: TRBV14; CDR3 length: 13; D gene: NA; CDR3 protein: CASRLASYNEQFF; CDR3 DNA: TGTGCCAGCAGACTAGCTTCCTACAATGAGCAGTTCTTC
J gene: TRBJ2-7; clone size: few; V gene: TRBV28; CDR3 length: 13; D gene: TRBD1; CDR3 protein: CASSGQVNYEQYF; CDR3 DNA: TGTGCCAGCAGTGGACAGGTAAACTACGAGCAGTACTTC
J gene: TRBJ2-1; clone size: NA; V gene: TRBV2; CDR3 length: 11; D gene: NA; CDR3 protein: CASSAGIQQFF; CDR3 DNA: TGTGCCAGCAGTGCCGGCATCCAGCAGTTCTTC
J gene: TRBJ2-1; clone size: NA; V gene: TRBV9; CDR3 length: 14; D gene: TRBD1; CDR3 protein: CASSERDSYNEQFF; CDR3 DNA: TGTGCCAGCAGCGAACGGGACAGTTACAATGAGCAGTTCTTC
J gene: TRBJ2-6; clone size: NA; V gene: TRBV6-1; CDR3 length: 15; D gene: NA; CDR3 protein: CASRSGETGANVLTF; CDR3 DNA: TGTGCCAGCAGGTCAGGGGAAACTGGGGCCAACGTCCTGACTTTC
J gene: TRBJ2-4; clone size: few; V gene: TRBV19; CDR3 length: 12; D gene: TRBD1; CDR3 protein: CASSFKPGQQYF; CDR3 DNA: TGTGCCAGTAGTTTTAAACCGGGACAGCAGTACTTC
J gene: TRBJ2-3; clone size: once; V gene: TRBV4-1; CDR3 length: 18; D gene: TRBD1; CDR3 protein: CASSLPKPGQVPTDTQYF; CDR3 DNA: TGCGCCAGCAGCCTACCGAAACCGGGACAGGTACCCACAGATACGCAGTATTTT
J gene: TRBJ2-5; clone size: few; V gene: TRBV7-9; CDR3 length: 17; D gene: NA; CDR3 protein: CASSTPFERDIQETQYF; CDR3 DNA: TGTGCCAGCAGCACACCCTTTGAGCGCGATATCCAAGAGACCCAGTACTTC
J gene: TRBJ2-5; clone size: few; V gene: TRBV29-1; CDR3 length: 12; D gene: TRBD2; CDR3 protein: CSVEAGGETQYF; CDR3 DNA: TGCAGCGTTGAAGCGGGAGGAGAGACCCAGTACTTC
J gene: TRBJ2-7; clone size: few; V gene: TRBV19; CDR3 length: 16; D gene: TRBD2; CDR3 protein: CASSAGTSGDSYEQYF; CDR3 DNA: TGTGCCAGTAGTGCCGGGACTAGCGGGGACTCCTACGAGCAGTACTTC
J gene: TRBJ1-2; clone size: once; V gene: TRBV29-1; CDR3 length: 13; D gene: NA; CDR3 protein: CSVELSRRGGYTF; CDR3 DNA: TGCAGCGTTGAACTATCCCGACGTGGTGGCTACACCTTC
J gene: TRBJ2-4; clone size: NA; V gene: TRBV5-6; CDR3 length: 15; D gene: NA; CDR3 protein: CASSFRGLAKNIQYF; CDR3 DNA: TGTGCCAGCAGCTTCCGGGGACTAGCCAAAAACATTCAGTACTTC
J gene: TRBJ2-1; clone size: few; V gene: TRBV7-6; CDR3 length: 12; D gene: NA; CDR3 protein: CASSLNGGEQFF; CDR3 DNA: TGTGCCAGCAGCTTAAATGGGGGTGAGCAGTTCTTC
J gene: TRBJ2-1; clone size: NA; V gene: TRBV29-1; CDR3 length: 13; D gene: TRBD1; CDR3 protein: CSVYRQGINEQFF; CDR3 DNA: TGCAGCGTGTATCGACAGGGCATCAATGAGCAGTTCTTC
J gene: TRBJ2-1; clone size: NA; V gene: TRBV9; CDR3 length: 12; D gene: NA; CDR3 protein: CASSVGLSAQFF; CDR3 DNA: TGTGCCAGCAGCGTAGGACTGTCGGCGCAGTTCTTC
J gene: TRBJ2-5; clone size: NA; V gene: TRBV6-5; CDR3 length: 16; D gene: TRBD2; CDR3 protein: CASSYAGTSVQETQYF; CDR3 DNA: TGTGCCAGCAGTTATGCCGGGACTAGCGTTCAAGAGACCCAGTACTTC
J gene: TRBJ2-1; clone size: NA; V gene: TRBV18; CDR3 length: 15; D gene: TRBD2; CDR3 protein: CASSPVAGSYNEQFF; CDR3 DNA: TGTGCCAGCTCACCCGTAGCGGGCTCCTACAATGAGCAGTTCTTC
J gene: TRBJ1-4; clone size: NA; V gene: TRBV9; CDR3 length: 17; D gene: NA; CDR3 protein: CASSAPGTPRTNEKLFF; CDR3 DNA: TGTGCCAGCAGCGCCCCCGGGACTCCGAGAACTAATGAAAAACTGTTTTTT
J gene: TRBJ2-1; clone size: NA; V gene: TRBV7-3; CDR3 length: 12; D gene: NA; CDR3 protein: CASSLNGYEQFF; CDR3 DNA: TGTGCCAGCAGCTTAAACGGGTATGAGCAGTTCTTC
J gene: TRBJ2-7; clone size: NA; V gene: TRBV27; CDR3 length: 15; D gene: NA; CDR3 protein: CASTVLVVDVYEQYF; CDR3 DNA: TGTGCCAGCACTGTATTGGTTGTGGATGTGTACGAGCAGTACTTC
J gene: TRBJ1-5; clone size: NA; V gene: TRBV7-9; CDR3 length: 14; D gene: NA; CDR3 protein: CASSLAGDTQPQHF; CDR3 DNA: TGTGCCAGCAGCTTGGCGGGGGACACTCAGCCCCAGCATTTT
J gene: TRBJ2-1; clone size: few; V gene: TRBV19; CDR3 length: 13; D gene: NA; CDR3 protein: CASRTSSYNEQFF; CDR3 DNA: TGTGCCAGTAGGACTAGCTCCTACAATGAGCAGTTCTTC
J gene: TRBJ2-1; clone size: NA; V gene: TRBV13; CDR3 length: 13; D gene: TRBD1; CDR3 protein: CASSNRGYYEQFF; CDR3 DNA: TGTGCCAGCAGTAACAGGGGGTATTATGAGCAGTTCTTC